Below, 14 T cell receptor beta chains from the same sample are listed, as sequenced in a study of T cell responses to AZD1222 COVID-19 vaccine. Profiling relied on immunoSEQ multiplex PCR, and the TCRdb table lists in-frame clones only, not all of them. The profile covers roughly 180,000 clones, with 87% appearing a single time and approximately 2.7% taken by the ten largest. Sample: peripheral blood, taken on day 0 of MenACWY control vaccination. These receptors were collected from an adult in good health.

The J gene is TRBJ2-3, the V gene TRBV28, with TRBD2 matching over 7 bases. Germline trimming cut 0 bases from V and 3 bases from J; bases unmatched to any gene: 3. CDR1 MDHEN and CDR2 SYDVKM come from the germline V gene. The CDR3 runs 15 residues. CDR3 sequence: CASSLWGRGTDTQYF. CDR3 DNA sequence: TGTGCCAGCAGTTTATGGGGGAGGGGAACAGATACGCAGTATTTT.

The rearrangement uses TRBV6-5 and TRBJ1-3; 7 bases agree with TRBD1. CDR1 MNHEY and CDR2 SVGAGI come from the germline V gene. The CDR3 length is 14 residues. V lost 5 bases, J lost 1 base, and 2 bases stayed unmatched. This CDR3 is CASSTTGSGNTIYF. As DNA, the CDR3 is TGTGCCAGCAGTACGACAGGGTCTGGAAACACCATATATTTT.

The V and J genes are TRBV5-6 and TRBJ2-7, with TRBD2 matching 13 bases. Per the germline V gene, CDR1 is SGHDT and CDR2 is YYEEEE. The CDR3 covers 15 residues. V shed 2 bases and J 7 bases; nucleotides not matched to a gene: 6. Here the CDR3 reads CASSFGGLAGREQYF. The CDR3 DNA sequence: TGTGCCAGCAGCTTTGGGGGACTAGCGGGACGGGAGCAGTACTTC.

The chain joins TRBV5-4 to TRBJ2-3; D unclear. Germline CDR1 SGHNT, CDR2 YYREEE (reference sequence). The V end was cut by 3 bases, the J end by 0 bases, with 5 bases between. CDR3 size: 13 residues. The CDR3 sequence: CASSSTSTDTQYF. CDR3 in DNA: TGTGCCAGCAGCTCGACTAGCACAGATACGCAGTATTTT.

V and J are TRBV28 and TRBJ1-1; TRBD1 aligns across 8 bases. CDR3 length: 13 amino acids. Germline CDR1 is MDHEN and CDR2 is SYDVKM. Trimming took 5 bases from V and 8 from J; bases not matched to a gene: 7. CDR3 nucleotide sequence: TGTGCCAGCAGTCCTCAACAGGGGGGAGAAGCTTTCTTT. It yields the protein CASSPQQGGEAFF.

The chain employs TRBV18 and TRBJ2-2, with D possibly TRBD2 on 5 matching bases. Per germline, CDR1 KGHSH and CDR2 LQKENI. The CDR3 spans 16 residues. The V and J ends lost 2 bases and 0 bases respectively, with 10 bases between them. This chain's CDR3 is CASSPFTGTNTGELFF. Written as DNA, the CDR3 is TGTGCCAGCTCACCATTTACGGGAACGAACACCGGGGAGCTGTTTTTT. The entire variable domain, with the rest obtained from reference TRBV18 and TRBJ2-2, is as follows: NAGVMQNPRHLVRRRGQEARLRCSPMKGHSHVYWYRQLPEEGLKFMVYLQKENIIDESGMPKERFSAEFPKEGPSILRIQQVVRGDSAAYFCASSPFTGTNTGELFFGEGSRLTVL.

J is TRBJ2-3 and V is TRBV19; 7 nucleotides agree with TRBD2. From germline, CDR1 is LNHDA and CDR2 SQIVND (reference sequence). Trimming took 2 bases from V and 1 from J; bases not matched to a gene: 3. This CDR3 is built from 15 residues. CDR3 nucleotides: TGTGCCAGTAGTATAACCAGCGGGGGCACAGATACGCAGTATTTT. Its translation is CASSITSGGTDTQYF.

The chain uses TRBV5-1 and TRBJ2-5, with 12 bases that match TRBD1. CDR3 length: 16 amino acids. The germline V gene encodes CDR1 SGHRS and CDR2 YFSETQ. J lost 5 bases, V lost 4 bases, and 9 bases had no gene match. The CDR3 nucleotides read TGCGCCAGCAGCCGGACGGGGACAGGGGGCTTGGAGACCCAGTACTTC. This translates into CASSRTGTGGLETQYF.

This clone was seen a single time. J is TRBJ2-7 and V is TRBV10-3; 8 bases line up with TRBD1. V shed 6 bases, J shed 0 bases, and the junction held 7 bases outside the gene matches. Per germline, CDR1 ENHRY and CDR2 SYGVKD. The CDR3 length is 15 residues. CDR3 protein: CAISAGGQSSYEQYF. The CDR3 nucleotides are TGTGCCATCAGCGCAGGGGGCCAGAGCTCCTACGAGCAGTACTTC.

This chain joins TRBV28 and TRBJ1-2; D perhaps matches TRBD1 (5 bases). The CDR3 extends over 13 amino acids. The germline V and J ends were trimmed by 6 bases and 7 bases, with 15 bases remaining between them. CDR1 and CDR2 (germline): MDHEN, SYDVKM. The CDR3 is CASSTQGRSGYTF. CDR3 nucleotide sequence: TGTGCCAGCAGCACTCAGGGACGGTCTGGCTACACCTTC.

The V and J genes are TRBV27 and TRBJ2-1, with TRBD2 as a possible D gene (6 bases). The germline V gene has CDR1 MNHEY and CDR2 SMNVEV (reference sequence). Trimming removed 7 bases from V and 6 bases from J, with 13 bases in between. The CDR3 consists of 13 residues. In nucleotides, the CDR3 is TGTGCCAGCAACCCCGGAGGGCTCAATGAGCAGTTCTTC. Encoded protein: CASNPGGLNEQFF.

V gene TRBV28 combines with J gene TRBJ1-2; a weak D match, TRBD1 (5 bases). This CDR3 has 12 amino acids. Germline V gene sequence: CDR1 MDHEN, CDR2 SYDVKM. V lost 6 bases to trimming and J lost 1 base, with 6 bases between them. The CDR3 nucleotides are TGTGCCAGCAGCACAGGTAACTATGGCTACACCTTC. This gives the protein CASSTGNYGYTF.

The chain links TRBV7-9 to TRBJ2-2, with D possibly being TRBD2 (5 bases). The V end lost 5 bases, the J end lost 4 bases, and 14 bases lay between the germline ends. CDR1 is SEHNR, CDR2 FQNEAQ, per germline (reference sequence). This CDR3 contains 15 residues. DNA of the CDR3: TGTGCCAGCAGCCCCGGAGGTTCCCGCACCGGGGAGCTGTTTTTT. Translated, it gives CASSPGGSRTGELFF.

The CDR3 coding sequence is TGCGCCAGCAGCCCTGGGACTAGCGGGGGTGCGGATACGCAGTATTTT. It translates to CASSPGTSGGADTQYF. V and J are TRBV4-1 and TRBJ2-3, with 14 bases lining up with TRBD2. V lost 4 bases and J lost 6; bases outside the gene matches: 6. CDR3 length: 16 amino acids. CDR1 and CDR2 from the germline V gene are MGHRA and YSYEKL.